This T cell receptor (beta chain) is drawn from a study of blood T cell repertoires in COVID-19. The CDR3 is 15 amino acids. Trimming stripped 5 bases from V and 0 bases from J, with 11 bases between. Germline V gene sequence: CDR1 SEHNR, CDR2 FQNEAQ (reference sequence). Per the authors' pipeline: Researchers report that nucleated cell counts were estimated from reference gene primer amplification. Sequenced by immunoSEQ multiplex PCR; TCRdb stores in-frame clones only, minus some. V and J calls and clone size are as listed in that table; D and trimming were resolved from the DNA. Of approximately 280,000 clones listed, roughly 80% are singletons.

The rearrangement links TRBV7-9 to TRBJ1-3, with D possibly TRBD1 on 6 matching bases. The TCR was taken from a man between 35 and 55 years old who had been exposed to COVID-19. The sequencing input was PBMCs or T cells enriched from blood (not recorded which). The CDR3: CASSRQVGSGNTIYF. The CDR3 DNA reads as TGTGCCAGCAGCCGACAGGTCGGCTCTGGAAACACCATATATTTT.